This T cell receptor (beta chain) originates from a study of a mutant IDH1 vaccine in newly diagnosed glioma. Study in general: Averaging approximately 42 years of age, treated patients were about 60% male and approximately 38% female. Prior therapy was radiotherapy, temozolomide, or both; most received both. Study-wide points: Immune responses induced by vaccination arose in 90% to 95% of the patients.

With regard to this clone: Its antigen remains unidentified.

Stated time point: baseline, week 1 (first vaccination visit). The treatment here: pre-vaccination baseline after standard-of-care therapy. New WHO grade 3 or 4 IDH1-mutant, ATRX-lost astrocytomas were present in all donors. Profiled with immunoSEQ multiplex PCR; TCRdb holds only in-frame clones, not every one. The sample contains tens of thousands of clones, less than 85% of which appear only once. The receptor was derived from a man in his fifties or sixties with glioma. The sequencing used PBMCs, collected from a glioma patient treated with radiotherapy, temozolomide or both.

The CDR3 DNA follows: TGTGCCAGCACCCCAGGGCCCGCTGGCAATCAGCCCCAGCATTTT. Residues: CASTPGPAGNQPQHF. The rearrangement joins TRBV6-1 to TRBJ1-5, with a tentative D call TRBD1 (5 bases). This CDR3 is 15 amino acids long. Germline CDR1 is MNHNS and CDR2 is SASEGT. V dropped 7 bases and J dropped 2 bases, with 15 bases sitting between them.